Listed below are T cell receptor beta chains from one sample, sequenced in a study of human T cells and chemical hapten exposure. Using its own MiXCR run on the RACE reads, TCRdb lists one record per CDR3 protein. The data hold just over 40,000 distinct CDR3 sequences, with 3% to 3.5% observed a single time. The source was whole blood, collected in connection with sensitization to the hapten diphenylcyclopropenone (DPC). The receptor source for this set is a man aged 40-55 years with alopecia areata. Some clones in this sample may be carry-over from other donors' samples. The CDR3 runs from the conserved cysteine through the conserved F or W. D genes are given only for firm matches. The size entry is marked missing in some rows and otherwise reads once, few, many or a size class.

TGTGCCAGCAGGCTGCAGAGCTCTGGGGCCAACGTCCTGACTTTC | CASRLQSSGANVLTF | TRBV28 | many | . | TRBJ2-6
TGCGCCAGCAGTTCCGGGACTAGCGTGAGGAGCTCCTACGAGCAGTACTTC | CASSSGTSVRSSYEQYF | TRBV5-1 | many | TRBD2 | TRBJ2-7
TGTGCCAGCAGTGAACCGGGACAGATATTCTCTGGGGCCAACGTCCTGACTTTC | CASSEPGQIFSGANVLTF | TRBV28 | many | TRBD1 | TRBJ2-6
TGTGCCAGCAGGGACAGGGGGGAAGAGACCCAGTACTTC | CASRDRGEETQYF | TRBV2 | . | TRBD1 | TRBJ2-5
TGTGCCAGCAGTTACTTGAACACTGAAGCTTTCTTT | CASSYLNTEAFF | TRBV6-2/TRBV6-3 | many | . | TRBJ1-1
TGTGCCAGCAGCTTGGATGCGGATCAGCCCCAGCATTTT | CASSLDADQPQHF | TRBV5-4 | . | . | TRBJ1-5
TGCAGTGCCGCCGGGACTAGAAATGAGCAGTTCTTC | CSAAGTRNEQFF | TRBV20-1 | many | TRBD2 | TRBJ2-1
TGCAGTGCTAGAGGAACCCTATCTTCCTACGAGCAGTACTTC | CSARGTLSSYEQYF | TRBV20-1 | many | . | TRBJ2-7
TGTGCCAGCAGTTCCGGCCGGGAGGGTAATGAAAAACTGTTTTTT | CASSSGREGNEKLFF | TRBV12-3/TRBV12-4 | few | . | TRBJ1-4
TGCAGTGCTAGTCCCCCCGGGAAGGGTGAAGCTTTCTTT | CSASPPGKGEAFF | TRBV20-1 | many | . | TRBJ1-1
TGTGCCAGCAGCCTAAGGGGCGCAGGCTACGAGCAGTACTTC | CASSLRGAGYEQYF | TRBV7-9 | many | . | TRBJ2-7
TGTGCCAGCAGACGACGGGCGGGCTCCTACAATGAGCAGTTCTTC | CASRRRAGSYNEQFF | TRBV28 | many | . | TRBJ2-1
TGCAGTGCTCCCCCGACAGGGAGGGACACTGAAGCTTTCTTT | CSAPPTGRDTEAFF | TRBV20-1 | few | TRBD1 | TRBJ1-1
TGTGCCAGCACACACAGAGTGGATCAGCCCCAGCATTTT | CASTHRVDQPQHF | TRBV28 | many | . | TRBJ1-5
TGCAGTGCTAGCGTTTCAGGGAACCCTATAGCCGGCTACACCTTC | CSASVSGNPIAGYTF | TRBV20-1 | many | . | TRBJ1-2
TGTGCCAGCAGCCAAGCGACGGCGGCGGGAGGGCCTTATGAGCAGTTCTTC | CASSQATAAGGPYEQFF | TRBV3-1 | many | TRBD2 | TRBJ2-1
TGTGCCACCAGTCAGGAAGTCCTCGATGAGCAGTTCTTC | CATSQEVLDEQFF | TRBV24-1 | few | . | TRBJ2-1
TGTGCCAGCGGTCGGACTAGCGGCACAGATACGCAGTATTTT | CASGRTSGTDTQYF | TRBV6-8 | many | TRBD2 | TRBJ2-3
TGCGCCAGCAGCCAAGCGAGGAGCGGGGCCTACGAGCAGTACTTC | CASSQARSGAYEQYF | TRBV4-3 | . | TRBD2 | TRBJ2-7
TGCGCCAGCAGCTTCGAGAAGAACACTGAAGCTTTCTTT | CASSFEKNTEAFF | TRBV5-1 | many | . | TRBJ1-1
TGTGCCAGCAACCGGGGACTAGCCACAGATACGCAGTATTTT | CASNRGLATDTQYF | TRBV6-2/TRBV6-3 | many | TRBD2 | TRBJ2-3
TGTGCCAGCAGTCTGACTGATAACACTGAAGCTTTCTTT | CASSLTDNTEAFF | TRBV12-3/TRBV12-4 | many | . | TRBJ1-1
TGCAGTGCCTCCATCGACGTATTCTACAATGAGCAGTTCTTC | CSASIDVFYNEQFF | TRBV20-1 | many | . | TRBJ2-1
TGTGCCAGCAGCTTAATAGGGGGTAATGAGCAGTTCTTC | CASSLIGGNEQFF | TRBV7-9 | many | . | TRBJ2-1
TGCAGTGCTAGAGGGGCAGGGGACTTTGAAAAACTGTTTTTT | CSARGAGDFEKLFF | TRBV20-1 | many | . | TRBJ1-4
TGTGCCATCAGTGGGGACAGGGGTAACTATGGCTACACCTTC | CAISGDRGNYGYTF | TRBV10-3 | many | TRBD1 | TRBJ1-2
TGCGCCAGCAGCCAAGCCTGGGGTTTAGAAATTGAAGCTTTCTTT | CASSQAWGLEIEAFF | TRBV4-1 | many | . | TRBJ1-1
TGTGCCAGTGGCAAGGGGGACACCCCCTCCTACAATGAGCAGTTCTTC | CASGKGDTPSYNEQFF | TRBV5-5 | . | . | TRBJ2-1
TGTGCCAGTAGTATCACTGGGACAGGGGCTTACGAGCAGTACTTC | CASSITGTGAYEQYF | TRBV19 | many | TRBD1 | TRBJ2-7
TGTGCCAGCAGTAAGGGACTAGCTATCCACGAGCAGTACTTC | CASSKGLAIHEQYF | TRBV12-3/TRBV12-4 | many | TRBD2 | TRBJ2-7
TGTGCCAGCAGCTACCTAAGCGGGGGAGGCAATCAGCCCCAGCATTTT | CASSYLSGGGNQPQHF | TRBV5-5 | many | . | TRBJ1-5
TGTGCCATCAGTGACCGGGGGGGACCCCGCACCTACGAGCAGTACTTC | CAISDRGGPRTYEQYF | TRBV10-3 | many | TRBD2 | TRBJ2-7
TGTGCCAGCAGCGGAGGCCCTCTCGACCCTATAAGTAACATTCAGTACTTC | CASSGGPLDPISNIQYF | TRBV7-9 | many | . | TRBJ2-4
TGTGCCACCAGTGAAGCTGTGGAAGGAGGCGAGCAGTACTTC | CATSEAVEGGEQYF | TRBV24-1 | many | . | TRBJ2-7
TGTGCCGGCACCCGTCAGGGGAGTGGGTATGGCTACACCTTC | CAGTRQGSGYGYTF | TRBV6-1 | . | . | TRBJ1-2
TGCGCCAGCAGCCAAGAGGGGCGGGCAACAGATACGCAGTATTTT | CASSQEGRATDTQYF | TRBV4-1 | many | . | TRBJ2-3
TGTGCCTGGGGACAGGGATTAGCCAAAAACATTCAGTACTTC | CAWGQGLAKNIQYF | TRBV30 | many | TRBD1 | TRBJ2-4
TGTGCCGTCGGAAGGGGAACTCAAGAGACCCAGTACTTC | CAVGRGTQETQYF | TRBV6-6 | many | . | TRBJ2-5
TGTGCCACCACAAACTTTCCCGGGACGGTCTTTAACACTGAAGCTTTCTTT | CATTNFPGTVFNTEAFF | TRBV28 | many | . | TRBJ1-1
TGTGCCAGCAGTTTAGGTGGGACAGGGACCTACGAGCAGTACTTC | CASSLGGTGTYEQYF | TRBV12-3/TRBV12-4 | many | TRBD1 | TRBJ2-7
TGCGCCAGCAGCATCCAGCCGCCTCATCCCCATGAGCAGTTCTTC | CASSIQPPHPHEQFF | TRBV5-1 | many | . | TRBJ2-1
TGTGCCAGCAGCTTAGTAGGGACCCCAGTCTCTGGGGCCAACGTCCTGACTTTC | CASSLVGTPVSGANVLTF | TRBV7-9 | many | . | TRBJ2-6
TGTGCCAGCAGGTTGGGCAGGGGGCCAAATACGCAGTATTTT | CASRLGRGPNTQYF | TRBV28 | many | TRBD1 | TRBJ2-3
TGTGCCAGCAGTATAGGGCTTACAGATACGCAGTATTTT | CASSIGLTDTQYF | TRBV7-2 | many | . | TRBJ2-3
TGCGCCAGCAGCCCCTGGTCGGGACAGCTCTCCTACGAGCAGTACTTC | CASSPWSGQLSYEQYF | TRBV5-1 | . | TRBD1 | TRBJ2-7
TGTGCCAGCAGCTTAAGGGCAGGGGATGAAAAACTGTTTTTT | CASSLRAGDEKLFF | TRBV7-3 | few | . | TRBJ1-4
TGTGCCAGCAGAAGCACCCACTACGAGCAGTACTTC | CASRSTHYEQYF | TRBV28 | many | . | TRBJ2-7
TGTGCCAGCAGCGTAATGGAGGTCCTCCCTGAGAATGAGCAGTTCTTC | CASSVMEVLPENEQFF | TRBV9 | many | . | TRBJ2-1
TGCGCCAGCAGCTTGAGGGGGATTAATGAAAAACTGTTTTTT | CASSLRGINEKLFF | TRBV5-1 | many | . | TRBJ1-4
TGCGCCAGCAGCCAAGGACAGGCCTACGAGCAGTACTTC | CASSQGQAYEQYF | TRBV4-1 | many | . | TRBJ2-7
TGTGCCAGCAGCTTCCGGGACCCCTCACCCAGGGAGCAGTTCTTC | CASSFRDPSPREQFF | TRBV14 | many | . | TRBJ2-1
TGTGCCAGCAGCTTGCGGGAAGGTACTGGGGCCAACGTCCTGACTTTC | CASSLREGTGANVLTF | TRBV5-5 | few | . | TRBJ2-6
TGTGCCAGCAGGGGACAGGGGGCAGGTAACTATGGCTACACCTTC | CASRGQGAGNYGYTF | TRBV6-1 | many | TRBD1 | TRBJ1-2
TGTGCCAGCAGTGCGGGAATCACCGGGGAGCTGTTTTTT | CASSAGITGELFF | TRBV6-1 | many | . | TRBJ2-2